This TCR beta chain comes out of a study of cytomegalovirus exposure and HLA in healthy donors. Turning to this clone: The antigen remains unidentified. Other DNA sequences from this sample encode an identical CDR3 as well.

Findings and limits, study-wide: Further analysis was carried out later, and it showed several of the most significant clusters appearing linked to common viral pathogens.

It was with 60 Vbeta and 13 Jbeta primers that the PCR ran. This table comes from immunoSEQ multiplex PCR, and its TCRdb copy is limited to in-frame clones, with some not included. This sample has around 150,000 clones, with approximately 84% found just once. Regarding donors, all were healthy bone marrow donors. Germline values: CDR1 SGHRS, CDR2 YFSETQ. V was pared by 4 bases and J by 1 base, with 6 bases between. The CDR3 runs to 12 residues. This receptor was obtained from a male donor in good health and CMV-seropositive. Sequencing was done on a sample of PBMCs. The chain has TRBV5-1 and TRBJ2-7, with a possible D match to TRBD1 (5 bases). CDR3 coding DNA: TGCGCCAGCAGCCCAGGGTCCTACGAGCAGTACTTC. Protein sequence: CASSPGSYEQYF. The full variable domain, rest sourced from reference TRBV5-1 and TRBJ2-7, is KAGVTQTPRYLIKTRGQQVTLSCSPISGHRSVSWYQQTPGQGLQFLFEYFSETQRNKGNFPGRFSGRQFSNSRSEMNVSTLELGDSALYLCASSPGSYEQYFGPGTRLTVT.